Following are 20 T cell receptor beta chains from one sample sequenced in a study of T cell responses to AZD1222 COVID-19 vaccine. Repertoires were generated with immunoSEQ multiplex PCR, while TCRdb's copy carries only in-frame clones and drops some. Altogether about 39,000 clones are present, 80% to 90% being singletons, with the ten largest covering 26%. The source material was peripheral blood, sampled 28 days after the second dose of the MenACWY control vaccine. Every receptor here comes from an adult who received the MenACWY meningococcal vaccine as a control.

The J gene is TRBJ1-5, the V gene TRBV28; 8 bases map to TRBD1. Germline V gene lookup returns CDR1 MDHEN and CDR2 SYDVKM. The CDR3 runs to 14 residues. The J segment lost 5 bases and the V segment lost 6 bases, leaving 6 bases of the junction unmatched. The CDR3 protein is CASSHRGGDQPQHF. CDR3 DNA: TGTGCCAGCAGCCACAGGGGGGGAGATCAGCCCCAGCATTTT. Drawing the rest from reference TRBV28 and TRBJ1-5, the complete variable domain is DVKVTQSSRYLVKRTGEKVFLECVQDMDHENMFWYRQDPGLGLRLIYFSYDVKMKEKGDIPEGYSVSREKKERFSLILESASTNQTSMYLCASSHRGGDQPQHFGDGTRLSIL.

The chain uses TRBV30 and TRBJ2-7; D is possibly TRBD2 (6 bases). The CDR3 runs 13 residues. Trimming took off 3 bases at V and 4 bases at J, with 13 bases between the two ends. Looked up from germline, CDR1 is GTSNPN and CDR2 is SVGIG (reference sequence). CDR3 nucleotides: TGTGCCTGGAGCCGAGGGACTTATTACGAGCAGTACTTC. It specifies CAWSRGTYYEQYF.

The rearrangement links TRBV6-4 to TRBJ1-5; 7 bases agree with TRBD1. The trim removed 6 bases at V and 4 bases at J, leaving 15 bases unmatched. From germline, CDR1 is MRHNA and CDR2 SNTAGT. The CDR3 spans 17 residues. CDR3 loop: CASSQTGFSMVNQPQHF. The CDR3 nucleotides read TGTGCCAGCAGCCAGACAGGGTTTAGTATGGTGAATCAGCCCCAGCATTTT.

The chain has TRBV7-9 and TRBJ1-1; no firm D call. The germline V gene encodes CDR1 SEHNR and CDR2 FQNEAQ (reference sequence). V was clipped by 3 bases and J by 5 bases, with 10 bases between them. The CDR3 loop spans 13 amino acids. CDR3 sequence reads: CASSLWGETEAFF. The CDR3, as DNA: TGTGCCAGCAGCTTGTGGGGAGAGACTGAAGCTTTCTTT.

The CDR3 nucleotides read TGTGCCAGCAGCCCCGGACAGGGGGAGGAAAAACTGTTTTTT. It is translated as CASSPGQGEEKLFF. V and J are TRBV11-2 and TRBJ1-4; 10 bases map to TRBD1. This CDR3 region has 14 residues. V lost 5 bases, J lost 8 bases, and 5 bases stayed unmatched. Germline V gives CDR1 SGHAT, CDR2 FQNNGV.

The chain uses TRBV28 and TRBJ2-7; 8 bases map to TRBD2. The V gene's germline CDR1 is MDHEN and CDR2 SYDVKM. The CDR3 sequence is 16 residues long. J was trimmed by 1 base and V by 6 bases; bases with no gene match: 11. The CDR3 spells CASRFAAGGGSYEQYF. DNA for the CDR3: TGTGCCAGCAGATTTGCTGCGGGGGGAGGTTCCTACGAGCAGTACTTC.

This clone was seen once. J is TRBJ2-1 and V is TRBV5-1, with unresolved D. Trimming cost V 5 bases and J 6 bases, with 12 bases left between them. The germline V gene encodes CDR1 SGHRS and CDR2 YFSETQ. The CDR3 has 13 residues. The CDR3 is CASSSVGRNEQFF. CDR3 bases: TGCGCCAGCAGTTCTGTCGGGCGCAATGAGCAGTTCTTC.

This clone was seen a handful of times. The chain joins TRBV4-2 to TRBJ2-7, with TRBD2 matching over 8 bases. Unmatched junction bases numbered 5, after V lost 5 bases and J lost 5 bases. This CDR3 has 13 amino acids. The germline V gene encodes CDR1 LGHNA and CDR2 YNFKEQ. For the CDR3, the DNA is TGTGCCAGCAGCTCGGGACTAGATAACGAGCAGTACTTC. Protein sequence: CASSSGLDNEQYF.

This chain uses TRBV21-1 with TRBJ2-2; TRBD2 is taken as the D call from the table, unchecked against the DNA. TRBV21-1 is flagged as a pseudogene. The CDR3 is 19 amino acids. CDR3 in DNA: TGTGCCAGCAGCAATCTGGGAGTCAGAGATCTTCCGAACACCGGGGAGCTGTTTTTT. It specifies CASSNLGVRDLPNTGELFF.

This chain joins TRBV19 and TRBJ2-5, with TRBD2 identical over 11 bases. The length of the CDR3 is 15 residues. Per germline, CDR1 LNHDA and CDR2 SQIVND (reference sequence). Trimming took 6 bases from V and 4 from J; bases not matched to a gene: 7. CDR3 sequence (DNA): TGTGCCAGTAGCTCTGCTAGCGGGAGGACAGAGACCCAGTACTTC. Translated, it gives CASSSASGRTETQYF. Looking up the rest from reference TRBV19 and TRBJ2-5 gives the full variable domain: DGGITQSPKYLFRKEGQNVTLSCEQNLNHDAMYWYRQDPGQGLRLIYYSQIVNDFQKGDIAEGYSVSREKKESFPLTVTSAQKNPTAFYLCASSSASGRTETQYFGPGTRLLVL.

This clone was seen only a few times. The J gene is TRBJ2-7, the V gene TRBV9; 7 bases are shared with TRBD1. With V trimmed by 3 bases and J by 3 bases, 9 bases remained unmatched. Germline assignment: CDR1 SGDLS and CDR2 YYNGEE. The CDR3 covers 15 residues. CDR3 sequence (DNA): TGTGCCAGCAGCGCTTATGTGGGACAGAGCTACGAGCAGTACTTC. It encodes CASSAYVGQSYEQYF.

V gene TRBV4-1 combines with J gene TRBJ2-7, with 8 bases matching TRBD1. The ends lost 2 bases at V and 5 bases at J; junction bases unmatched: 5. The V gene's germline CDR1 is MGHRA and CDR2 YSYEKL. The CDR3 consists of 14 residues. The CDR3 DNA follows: TGCGCCAGCAGCCAACCGGGACAGGCTAACGAGCAGTACTTC. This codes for CASSQPGQANEQYF.

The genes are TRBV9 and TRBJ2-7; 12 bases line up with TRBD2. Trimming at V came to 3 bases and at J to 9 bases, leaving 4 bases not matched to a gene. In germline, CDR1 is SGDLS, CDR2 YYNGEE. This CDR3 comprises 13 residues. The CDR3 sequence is CASSAEGLAGQYF. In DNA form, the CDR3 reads TGTGCCAGCAGCGCGGAGGGACTAGCGGGGCAGTACTTC.

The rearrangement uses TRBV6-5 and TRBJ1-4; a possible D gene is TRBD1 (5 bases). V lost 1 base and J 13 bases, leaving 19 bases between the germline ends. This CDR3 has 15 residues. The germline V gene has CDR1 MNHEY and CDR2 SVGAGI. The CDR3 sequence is CASSYYILGPRRLFF. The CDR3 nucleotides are TGTGCCAGCAGTTACTACATCTTGGGGCCTAGGAGACTGTTTTTT.

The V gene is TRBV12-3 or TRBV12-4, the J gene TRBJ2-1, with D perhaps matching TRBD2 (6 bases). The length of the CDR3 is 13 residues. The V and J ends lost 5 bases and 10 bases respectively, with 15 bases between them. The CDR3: CASSPRTNREQFF. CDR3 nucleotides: TGTGCCAGCAGTCCCAGGACTAACCGGGAGCAGTTCTTC.

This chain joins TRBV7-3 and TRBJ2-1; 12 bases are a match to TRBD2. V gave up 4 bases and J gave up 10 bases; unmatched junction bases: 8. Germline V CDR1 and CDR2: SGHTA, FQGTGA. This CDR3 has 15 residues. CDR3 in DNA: TGTGCCAGCAGCTCCCGACTAGCGGGAGCAGGGGAGCAGTTCTTC. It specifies CASSSRLAGAGEQFF.

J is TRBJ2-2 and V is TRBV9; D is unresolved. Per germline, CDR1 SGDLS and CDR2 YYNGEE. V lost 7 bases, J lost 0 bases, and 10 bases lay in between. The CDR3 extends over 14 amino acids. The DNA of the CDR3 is TGTGCCAGCGGGTTAGGATCGAACACCGGGGAGCTGTTTTTT. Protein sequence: CASGLGSNTGELFF. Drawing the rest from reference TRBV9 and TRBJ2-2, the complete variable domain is DSGVTQTPKHLITATGQRVTLRCSPRSGDLSVYWYQQSLDQGLQFLIQYYNGEERAKGNILERFSAQQFPDLHSELNLSSLELGDSALYFCASGLGSNTGELFFGEGSRLTVL.

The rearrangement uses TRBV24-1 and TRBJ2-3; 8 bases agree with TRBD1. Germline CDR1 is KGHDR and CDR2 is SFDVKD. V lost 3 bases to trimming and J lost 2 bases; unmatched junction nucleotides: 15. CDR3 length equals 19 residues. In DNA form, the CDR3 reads TGTGCCACCAGTGATGCCACAGGGGGGACCTACATTAACACAGATACGCAGTATTTT. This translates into CATSDATGGTYINTDTQYF.

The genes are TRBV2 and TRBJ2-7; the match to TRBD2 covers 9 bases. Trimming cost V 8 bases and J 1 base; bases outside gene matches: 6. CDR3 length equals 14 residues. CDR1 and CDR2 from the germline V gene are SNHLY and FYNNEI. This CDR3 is CASSRREGSYEQYF. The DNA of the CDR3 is TGTGCCAGCTCGCGGCGGGAGGGATCCTACGAGCAGTACTTC.

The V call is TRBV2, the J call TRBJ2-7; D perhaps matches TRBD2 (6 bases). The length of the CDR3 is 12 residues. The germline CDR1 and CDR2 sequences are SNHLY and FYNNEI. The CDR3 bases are TGTGTATCGACGGAGGGGCCCTACGAGCAGTACTTC. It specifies CVSTEGPYEQYF.